The sequence of this T cell receptor (beta chain) was determined in a study of blood T cell repertoires in COVID-19. Across the whole study: From T cells, B-cell-depleted T cells, or PBMCs came the material, which was cDNA or gDNA.

Data came from immunoSEQ multiplex PCR; TCRdb stores just in-frame clones and leaves some out. The table shows 270,000 or so clones, with around 90% occurring only once. Patients at the Seattle site were enrolled during active infection and followed longitudinally. Germline V gene data show CDR1 as MNHEY and CDR2 as SVGAGI. The CDR3 consists of 14 residues. The V and J ends lost 4 bases and 4 bases, in that order; junction bases with no gene match: 5. The receptor comes from a woman aged 60-70 years with COVID-19, enrolled during active disease. Sequencing input: peripheral blood. This rearrangement joins TRBV6-5 to TRBJ1-1; 8 bases agree with TRBD1. This chain's CDR3 is CASSWTGLVTEAFF. In nucleotides, the CDR3 is TGTGCCAGCAGTTGGACAGGGTTGGTCACTGAAGCTTTCTTT.